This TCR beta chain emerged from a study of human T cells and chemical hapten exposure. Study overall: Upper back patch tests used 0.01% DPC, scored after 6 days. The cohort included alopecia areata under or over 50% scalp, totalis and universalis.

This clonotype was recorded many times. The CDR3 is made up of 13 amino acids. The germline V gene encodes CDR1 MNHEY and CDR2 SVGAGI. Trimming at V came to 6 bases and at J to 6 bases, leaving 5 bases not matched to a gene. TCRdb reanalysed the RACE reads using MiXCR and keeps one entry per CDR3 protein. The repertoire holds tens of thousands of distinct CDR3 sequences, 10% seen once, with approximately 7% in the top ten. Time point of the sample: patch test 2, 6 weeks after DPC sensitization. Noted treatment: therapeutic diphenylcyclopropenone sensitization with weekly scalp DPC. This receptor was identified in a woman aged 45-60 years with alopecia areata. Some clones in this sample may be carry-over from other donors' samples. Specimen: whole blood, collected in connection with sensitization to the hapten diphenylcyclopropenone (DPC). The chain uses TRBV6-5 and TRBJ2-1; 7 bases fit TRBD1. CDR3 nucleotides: TGTGCCAGCAGCCGCACAGGGGTCAATGAGCAGTTCTTC. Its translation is CASSRTGVNEQFF.